This TCR beta chain is drawn from a study of technical replicates of blood from a few donors. On this clone: One junction end disagrees with the germline gene, perhaps due to a read error.

TCRdb's table, derived via immunoSEQ multiplex PCR, lists solely in-frame clones and lacks some. Of tens of thousands of clones in the sample, 95% to 97% were seen once. CDR1 and CDR2 (germline): SGHRS, YFSETQ. The CDR3 runs to 14 residues. The sequence was collected from a human donor in good health. The sample comprised T cells isolated from PBMCs. The chain carries TRBV5-1 and TRBJ2-1, with D perhaps matching TRBD2 (5 bases). As DNA, the CDR3 is TGCGCCAGCGGCTTGAGCGGTGTTTACAATGAGCAGTTCTTC. As protein: CASGLSGVYNEQFF.